The 23 T cell receptor beta chains below come from one sample, sequenced in a study of metastatic and nonmetastatic thyroid tumors. TCRdb reanalyzed the PCR reads via MiXCR. The data contain roughly 25,000 clones, around 15% of them singletons. Nobody among the patients had been given any treatment before thyroid surgery. Sample: blood. The receptors here all came from a female donor with papillary thyroid cancer or a benign thyroid nodule (not recorded which). Some clones in this sample may be carry-over from other donors' samples.

There are many counts of this clone. The chain recombines TRBV2 with TRBJ2-1; D is uncertain. Germline loops: CDR1 SNHLY, CDR2 FYNNEI. The CDR3 runs 14 residues. V gave up 4 bases and J gave up 5 bases, with 12 bases separating them. CDR3: CASSAVTAHNEQFF. The CDR3 coding sequence is TGTGCCAGCAGTGCAGTCACGGCACACAATGAGCAGTTCTTC.

This clone was picked up many times. J is TRBJ2-5 and V is TRBV28; D is possibly TRBD1 (5 bases). The germline CDR1 and CDR2 sequences are MDHEN and SYDVKM. V was clipped by 2 bases and J by 5 bases, with 15 bases between them. This CDR3 is built from 15 residues. CDR3 protein: CASSLGARPDETQYF. CDR3 DNA: TGTGCCAGCAGTTTAGGGGCTAGGCCGGATGAGACCCAGTACTTC.

This clone has ten or more counts. The chain uses TRBV7-2 and TRBJ2-3; TRBD1 is a possible D gene (6 bases). Between the trimmed V and J ends, which lost 5 bases and 6 bases, there was a span of 18 bases. This CDR3 is 15 amino acids long. The V gene's germline CDR1 is SGHTA and CDR2 FQGNSA. The CDR3 bases are TGTGCCAGCAGCCCAGGGGTGGTCGTAGGGGATACGCAGTATTTT. Protein product: CASSPGVVVGDTQYF.

This clone was observed many times. This chain connects TRBV7-8 to TRBJ1-3; 7 nucleotides match TRBD1. V shed 8 bases and J 3 bases; nucleotides not matched to a gene: 4. Per the germline V gene, CDR1 is SGHVS and CDR2 is FQNEAQ. The CDR3 is 13 amino acids. The CDR3 nucleotides read TGTGCCAGCGCAGGGGGGATTGGAAACACCATATATTTT. This translates into CASAGGIGNTIYF.

This clone was observed at least ten times. The chain links TRBV28 to TRBJ2-3, with TRBD1 identical over 8 bases. With V trimmed by 6 bases and J by 2 bases, 13 bases remained unmatched. The germline V gene has CDR1 MDHEN and CDR2 SYDVKM. The CDR3 has 17 residues. The CDR3 spells CASRPHGGTGDTDTQYF. The CDR3, as DNA: TGTGCCAGCAGACCCCATGGCGGGACAGGCGACACAGATACGCAGTATTTT.

This clone was recorded at least ten times. The V call is TRBV7-2, the J call TRBJ2-7; D may be TRBD2 (6 bases). Trimming cost V 3 bases and J 2 bases, with 14 bases left between them. CDR3 length equals 15 residues. Per the germline V gene, CDR1 is SGHTA and CDR2 is FQGNSA. The CDR3 loop is CASSFPAGGTYEQYF. In DNA, the CDR3 is TGTGCCAGCAGCTTCCCCGCCGGGGGAACCTACGAGCAGTACTTC. The full variable domain, its missing parts supplied by reference TRBV7-2 and TRBJ2-7, is GAGVSQSPSNKVTEKGKDVELRCDPISGHTALYWYRQSLGQGLEFLIYFQGNSAPDKSGLPSDRFSAERTGGSVSTLTIQRTQQEDSAVYLCASSFPAGGTYEQYFGPGTRLTVT.

The sample holds many counts of this clone. CDR3 sequence (DNA): TGTGCCAGCAGCGCCCATCCGGGACAGGGGAGGGGGGAGCAGTACTTC. Translated: CASSAHPGQGRGEQYF. The chain couples TRBV9 to TRBJ2-7; the match to TRBD1 covers 10 bases. The V gene's germline CDR1 is SGDLS and CDR2 YYNGEE. The CDR3 is made up of 16 amino acids. The junction had 13 bases not matched to a gene; V was cut back by 3 bases and J by 7 bases.

This clone was seen many times. The V and J genes are TRBV7-2 and TRBJ2-1; TRBD2 matches at 8 bases. Trimming at V came to 0 bases and at J to 5 bases, leaving 3 bases not matched to a gene. This CDR3 has 15 amino acids. CDR1 and CDR2 from the germline V gene are SGHTA and FQGNSA. CDR3 in DNA: TGTGCCAGCAGCTTAGCCGGGGGGGGGAACAATGAGCAGTTCTTC. Its protein is CASSLAGGGNNEQFF.

This clone was seen at least ten times. A much larger clone is a single base away; this may be a read error. This CDR3 is also generated by other DNA sequences in the sample. The V gene is TRBV7-9, the J gene TRBJ2-7; 8 bases are a match to TRBD1. Unmatched junction bases numbered 10, after V lost 5 bases and J lost 7 bases. The CDR3 is 14 residues long. Per germline, CDR1 SEHNR and CDR2 FQNEAQ (reference sequence). The CDR3 sequence is CASSQGQGWGEQYF. DNA for the CDR3: TGTGCCAGCAGCCAAGGACAGGGCTGGGGTGAGCAGTACTTC. Looking up the rest from reference TRBV7-9 and TRBJ2-7 gives the full variable domain: DTGVSQNPRHKITKRGQNVTFRCDPISEHNRLYWYRQTLGQGPEFLTYFQNEAQLEKSRLLSDRFSAERPKGSFSTLEIQRTEQGDSAMYLCASSQGQGWGEQYFGPGTRLTVT.

In this sample, this clone turned up many times. The chain combines TRBV19 with TRBJ2-1; the D gene is possibly TRBD2 (6 bases). With 5 bases removed from V and 4 bases from J, the gap between germline ends came to 21 bases. The CDR3 has 17 residues. Germline CDR1 and CDR2: LNHDA and SQIVND (reference sequence). The CDR3, as DNA: TGTGCCAGTAGTGTATTGCCCGGGACTTCGGGATACAATGAGCAGTTCTTC. Encoded protein: CASSVLPGTSGYNEQFF.

This clone has at least ten counts. V usage is TRBV13 and J usage is TRBJ2-7, with unresolved D. V was pared by 5 bases and J by 2 bases, with 4 bases between. The CDR3 extends over 11 amino acids. Looked up from germline, CDR1 is PRHDT and CDR2 is FYEKMQ (reference sequence). The DNA of the CDR3 is TGTGCCAGCAGCCTGACCTACGAGCAGTACTTC. Translated: CASSLTYEQYF.

The table lists this clone with many counts. This chain links TRBV28 with TRBJ1-2; the D gene is possibly TRBD1 (5 bases). CDR1 and CDR2 from the germline V gene are MDHEN and SYDVKM. Trimming removed 6 bases from V and 4 bases from J, with 15 bases in between. This CDR3 is built from 14 residues. CDR3 coding DNA: TGTGCCAGCAGCCTCAGGGATCTGGGCTATGGCTACACCTTC. Amino acid sequence: CASSLRDLGYGYTF.

This clone showed up many times. The chain carries TRBV5-1 and TRBJ2-1, with 9 bases aligning to TRBD2. CDR1 and CDR2 (germline): SGHRS, YFSETQ. V shed 4 bases and J 6 bases; nucleotides not matched to a gene: 8. The CDR3 has 15 amino acids. CDR3 amino acids: CASSTGLASLNEQFF. In DNA form, the CDR3 reads TGCGCCAGCAGCACCGGACTAGCGAGCCTCAATGAGCAGTTCTTC. The full variable domain, its missing parts supplied by reference TRBV5-1 and TRBJ2-1, is KAGVTQTPRYLIKTRGQQVTLSCSPISGHRSVSWYQQTPGQGLQFLFEYFSETQRNKGNFPGRFSGRQFSNSRSEMNVSTLELGDSALYLCASSTGLASLNEQFFGPGTRLTVL.

This clone was seen ten or more times. The V gene is TRBV7-9, the J gene TRBJ2-7; tentatively, D is TRBD2 (5 bases). CDR3 length equals 14 residues. V lost 5 bases to trimming and J lost 0 bases, with 11 bases between them. Germline V gene data show CDR1 as SEHNR and CDR2 as FQNEAQ (reference sequence). DNA for the CDR3: TGTGCCAGCAGCCCACCTGGGAGCTCCTACGAGCAGTACTTC. Encoded protein: CASSPPGSSYEQYF.

This clone was counted at least ten times. The chain combines TRBV7-6 with TRBJ2-5, with TRBD1 as a possible D gene (6 bases). The CDR3 spans 13 residues. From germline, CDR1 is SGHVS and CDR2 FNYEAQ. The V gene lost 5 bases and the J gene lost 3 bases, with 10 bases spanning the gap. The CDR3 here is CASSPNREETQYF. CDR3 bases: TGTGCCAGCAGCCCGAACAGGGAAGAGACCCAGTACTTC.

This clone showed up many times. The V call is TRBV6-1, the J call TRBJ2-1, with 12 bases matching TRBD2. The CDR3 totals 16 residues. The V gene's germline CDR1 is MNHNS and CDR2 SASEGT. The trim removed 5 bases at V and 0 bases at J, leaving 2 bases unmatched. The CDR3 protein is CASSLAGGTSYNEQFF. The CDR3 bases are TGTGCCAGCAGTCTAGCGGGAGGGACCTCCTACAATGAGCAGTTCTTC.

This clone was seen repeatedly, ten times or more. The rearrangement uses TRBV9 and TRBJ2-7, with 9 nucleotides matching TRBD2. From germline, CDR1 is SGDLS and CDR2 YYNGEE. This CDR3 region has 18 residues. The V segment lost 0 bases and the J segment 2 bases; nucleotides outside the gene matches: 12. The CDR3 region has the DNA TGTGCCAGCAGCGTAGCCGCGGGAGGGTTGTATAGGACCTACGAGCAGTACTTC. Translation gives CASSVAAGGLYRTYEQYF.

This clone has at least ten counts. This chain uses TRBV28 with TRBJ1-5; maybe TRBD1 (6 bases). This CDR3 is built from 16 residues. Germline V gene data show CDR1 as MDHEN and CDR2 as SYDVKM. Trimming removed 4 bases at V and 3 bases at J, with 16 bases between. The CDR3 coding sequence is TGTGCCAGCAGTTACCCACAGGGCATCCCCAATCAGCCCCAGCATTTT. Amino acid sequence: CASSYPQGIPNQPQHF. The whole variable domain, remainder taken from reference TRBV28 and TRBJ1-5, is DVKVTQSSRYLVKRTGEKVFLECVQDMDHENMFWYRQDPGLGLRLIYFSYDVKMKEKGDIPEGYSVSREKKERFSLILESASTNQTSMYLCASSYPQGIPNQPQHFGDGTRLSIL.

Comments on this clone: Mismatch with germline at one junction end may stem from a read error. This chain uses TRBV28 with TRBJ2-7; the D is unclear. CDR3 length: 12 residues. The V gene's germline CDR1 is MDHEN and CDR2 SYDVKM. The CDR3 DNA sequence: TGTGCCAGCAGCTTATTTTCGGACGAGCAGTACTTC. Translating it yields CASSLFSDEQYF.

V gene TRBV7-2 combines with J gene TRBJ2-2, with 8 bases lining up with TRBD2. This CDR3 is 13 amino acids long. CDR1 SGHTA and CDR2 FQGNSA come from the germline V gene. V lost 6 bases, J lost 6 bases, and 3 bases stayed unmatched. Written as DNA, the CDR3 is TGTGCCAGCAGTCCGGGGGGGGCCGGGGAGCTGTTTTTT. As protein: CASSPGGAGELFF.

At least ten counts were recorded for this clone. The V and J genes are TRBV28 and TRBJ1-2, with D unclear. Between the trimmed V and J ends, which lost 10 bases and 6 bases, there was a span of 18 bases. CDR1 and CDR2 (germline): MDHEN, SYDVKM. The CDR3 contains 13 residues. The CDR3 sequence is CATLGRPRDGYTF. DNA for the CDR3: TGTGCCACCCTTGGTAGGCCTAGGGATGGCTACACCTTC.

This clone was seen many times. This chain links TRBV28 with TRBJ2-3, with 7 bases identical to TRBD2. The CDR3 length is 15 residues. In germline, CDR1 is MDHEN, CDR2 SYDVKM. J was trimmed by 2 bases and V by 3 bases; bases with no gene match: 5. The CDR3: CASSFSGGFTDTQYF. DNA of the CDR3: TGTGCCAGCAGTTTCTCCGGGGGGTTCACAGATACGCAGTATTTT.

Ten or more counts support this clone. V is TRBV7-6 and J is TRBJ2-7; D uncertain. V was shortened by 1 base and J by 3 bases, with 7 bases between the two germline ends. CDR1 and CDR2 from the germline V gene are SGHVS and FNYEAQ. The CDR3 length is 13 residues. The CDR3 loop reads CASSLVRNYEQYF. As DNA, the CDR3 is TGTGCCAGCAGCTTAGTCAGAAACTACGAGCAGTACTTC.